One sample yielded the 14 T cell receptor beta chains listed below, sequenced in a study of shared clonotypes between healthy human individuals. The data were produced by immunoSEQ multiplex PCR, yet TCRdb's version contains in-frame clones alone and is incomplete. The profile shows some 900,000 clones, more than 75% of them singletons. Sequenced input: memory CD4+ T cells sorted from blood. Subset: CD45RA-negative fraction. These receptors were obtained from a man in his late teens or twenties in good health.

This chain joins TRBV2 and TRBJ2-1, with 8 bases aligning to TRBD2. Per the germline V gene, CDR1 is SNHLY and CDR2 is FYNNEI. CDR3 size: 16 residues. V shed 7 bases, J shed 8 bases, and the junction held 16 bases outside the gene matches. CDR3 coding DNA: TGTGCCAGCACCATAAGGATGAGACTAGCGACCGATGAGCAGTTCTTC. This codes for CASTIRMRLATDEQFF.

The V and J genes are TRBV29-1 and TRBJ2-5; the D gene is possibly TRBD2 (6 bases). The CDR3 loop spans 14 amino acids. With 3 bases removed from V and 4 bases from J, the gap between germline ends came to 15 bases. The germline gives CDR1 SQVTM, CDR2 ANQGSEA. The CDR3 spells CSVDVGDWGETQYF. CDR3 coding DNA: TGCAGCGTTGACGTGGGGGACTGGGGAGAGACCCAGTACTTC.

This chain uses TRBV6-5 with TRBJ2-1, with 8 bases matching TRBD2. CDR1 and CDR2 (germline): MNHEY, SVGAGI. The CDR3 covers 15 residues. Unmatched junction bases numbered 6, after V lost 5 bases and J lost 3 bases. This chain's CDR3 is CASSLVAGFYNEQFF. As DNA, the CDR3 is TGTGCCAGCAGTCTAGTAGCGGGGTTCTACAATGAGCAGTTCTTC.

The J gene is TRBJ1-1, the V gene TRBV5-6, with D tentatively TRBD1 (6 bases). Germline V CDR1 and CDR2: SGHDT, YYEEEE. V lost 0 bases to trimming and J lost 1 base, with 7 bases between them. The CDR3 is 14 residues long. The CDR3: CASSLGGRNTEAFF. In DNA, the CDR3 is TGTGCCAGCAGCTTGGGGGGGCGGAACACTGAAGCTTTCTTT.

This chain joins TRBV25-1 and TRBJ1-3; TRBD1 might be the D (5 bases). V was clipped by 5 bases and J by 8 bases, with 10 bases between them. The CDR3 has 12 amino acids. Germline V gene sequence: CDR1 MGHDK, CDR2 SYGVNS. The CDR3 protein is CASSHGTHTIYF. CDR3 nucleotides: TGTGCCAGCAGTCATGGGACTCACACCATATATTTT.

This chain links TRBV10-3 with TRBJ2-5; 8 bases map to TRBD2. CDR3 size: 15 residues. V gave up 6 bases and J gave up 5 bases; unmatched junction bases: 11. Germline V gene data show CDR1 as ENHRY and CDR2 as SYGVKD. CDR3 region: CAIREGGGLGETQYF. CDR3 nucleotide sequence: TGTGCCATCAGGGAAGGAGGGGGACTAGGGGAGACCCAGTACTTC.

The chain links TRBV9 to TRBJ2-1; 9 bases match TRBD1. This CDR3 spans 16 amino acids. The J segment lost 5 bases and the V segment lost 3 bases, leaving 9 bases of the junction unmatched. CDR1 and CDR2 (germline): SGDLS, YYNGEE. CDR3 sequence (DNA): TGTGCCAGCAGCGCAGTGGCAGGGACAGGGAACAATGAGCAGTTCTTC. It translates to CASSAVAGTGNNEQFF. Based on the CDR3 plus reference TRBV9 and TRBJ2-1, the full variable domain is DSGVTQTPKHLITATGQRVTLRCSPRSGDLSVYWYQQSLDQGLQFLIQYYNGEERAKGNILERFSAQQFPDLHSELNLSSLELGDSALYFCASSAVAGTGNNEQFFGPGTRLTVL.

Here the CDR3 reads CASSPAGGANVLTF. The CDR3, as DNA: TGTGCCAGCTCACCGGCGGGAGGGGCCAACGTCCTGACTTTC. The V and J genes are TRBV18 and TRBJ2-6; D perhaps matches TRBD2 (6 bases). The germline V gene encodes CDR1 KGHSH and CDR2 LQKENI. V lost 3 bases and J lost 4, with 7 bases in between. This CDR3 region has 14 residues.

The chain couples TRBV21-1 to TRBJ2-7; the table's D call, TRBD2, was not checked against the DNA. TRBV21-1 is flagged as a pseudogene. The CDR3 sequence is 13 residues long. CDR3 residues: CAQGRGKSYEQYF. For the CDR3, the DNA is TGTGCGCAAGGGCGGGGGAAGTCCTACGAGCAGTACTTC.

This chain links TRBV4-2 with TRBJ2-3, with no clear D. The germline V and J ends were trimmed by 3 bases and 0 bases, with 7 bases remaining between them. From germline, CDR1 is LGHNA and CDR2 YNFKEQ. This CDR3 spans 14 amino acids. The CDR3, as DNA: TGTGCCAGCAGCCAGTCTTACAGCACAGATACGCAGTATTTT. Translation: CASSQSYSTDTQYF.

The chain employs TRBV29-1 and TRBJ2-7, with 9 bases matching TRBD1. This CDR3 has 12 amino acids. Germline V gene lookup returns CDR1 SQVTM and CDR2 ANQGSEA. V dropped 6 bases and J dropped 9; count of bases not matched to a gene: 9. In nucleotides, the CDR3 is TGCAGCGTGGGGGGGACAGGGAGTGGGCAGTACTTC. Residues: CSVGGTGSGQYF.

The rearrangement joins TRBV6-1 to TRBJ2-2; tentatively, D is TRBD1 (5 bases). CDR3 length: 15 amino acids. Germline assignment: CDR1 MNHNS and CDR2 SASEGT. The V and J ends lost 7 bases and 14 bases respectively, with 26 bases between them. This chain's CDR3 is CASTGQGGANSALFF. Here the CDR3 DNA reads TGTGCCAGCACAGGGCAGGGCGGTGCGAACTCGGCCCTGTTTTTT.

As to this clone: The same CDR3 arises from other DNA sequences in this sample as well. V is TRBV5-1 and J is TRBJ1-2; no clear D. The CDR3 extends over 12 amino acids. The ends were cut back, 3 bases at V and 7 bases at J, with 10 bases in the middle. CDR1 is SGHRS and CDR2 is YFSETQ in the germline V gene. This chain's CDR3 is CASSSSLSGYTF. CDR3 sequence (DNA): TGCGCCAGCAGCTCTTCCCTGAGTGGCTACACCTTC.

The chain is built from TRBV5-1 and TRBJ1-3; D remains ambiguous. Trimming cost V 2 bases and J 0 bases, with 12 bases left between them. This CDR3 spans 16 amino acids. Looked up from germline, CDR1 is SGHRS and CDR2 is YFSETQ. This CDR3 reads CASSLNTASSGNTIYF. The DNA for the CDR3 is TGCGCCAGCAGCTTAAATACAGCAAGCTCTGGAAACACCATATATTTT. The full variable domain, completed using reference TRBV5-1 and TRBJ1-3, is KAGVTQTPRYLIKTRGQQVTLSCSPISGHRSVSWYQQTPGQGLQFLFEYFSETQRNKGNFPGRFSGRQFSNSRSEMNVSTLELGDSALYLCASSLNTASSGNTIYFGEGSWLTVV.